These T cell receptor beta chains were read from a single sample in a study of CD8+ T cells in alopecia areata. Measured with immunoSEQ multiplex PCR; TCRdb has only the in-frame clones, and not every one. The sample holds about 120,000 clones, more than 45% seen once. The sample here was CD4+ T cells sorted from blood, taken at week 4, from a patient treated with tofacitinib. The receptors here all came from a human donor with alopecia areata. CDR3s include the opening cysteine and the closing phenylalanine or tryptophan. The D gene is left open where the match is weak. Some rows mark clone size as missing; the rest say once, few, many or name a class of expanded clone.

v_gene,abundance,j_gene,d_gene,CDR3nt,CDR3aa
TRBV6-1,NA,TRBJ1-1,NA,TGTGCCAGCAGCTGGAATGTGGACACTGAAGCTTTCTTT,CASSWNVDTEAFF
TRBV5-4,NA,TRBJ1-6,NA,TGTGCCAGCAGCGAGGTAGACGGTAATTCACCCCTCCACTTT,CASSEVDGNSPLHF
TRBV5-5,few,TRBJ2-3,NA,TGTGCCAGCAGCGAGGTTATTTTCGCGTATTTT,CASSEVIFAYF
TRBV6-1,NA,TRBJ2-4,NA,TGTGCCAGCACAAAGTCCCAGCAGCCAAACATTCAGTACTTC,CASTKSQQPNIQYF
TRBV9,few,TRBJ1-1,NA,TGTAACTTTGAGGAGGCTGAAGCTTTCTTT,CNFEEAEAFF
TRBV5-1,few,TRBJ2-5,TRBD2,TGCGCCAGCAGGCCCAGCGGGAGTTTAGAGACCCAGTACTTC,CASRPSGSLETQYF
TRBV30,few,TRBJ1-2,NA,TGTGCCTGGAGCGCGATGGACGGTTATGGCTACACCTTC,CAWSAMDGYGYTF
TRBV20-1,few,TRBJ2-1,TRBD1,TGCAGTGCTACAGGGGGCGATGAGCAGTTCTTC,CSATGGDEQFF
TRBV6-6,few,TRBJ2-7,NA,TGTGCCAGCTGCCTTGCAGGGGCCTACGAGCAGTACTTC,CASCLAGAYEQYF
TRBV7-9,few,TRBJ1-4,NA,TGTGCCAGCAGCCTGGGAGGGGGAAGTGAAAAACTGTTTTTT,CASSLGGGSEKLFF
TRBV29-1,NA,TRBJ2-7,NA,TGCAGCGTCAATCCCGGGACGGGCTCCTACGAGCAGTACTTC,CSVNPGTGSYEQYF
TRBV6-1,few,TRBJ2-1,NA,TGTGCCATCAGTGAAGGGAGCGCCGATGAGCAGTTCTTC,CAISEGSADEQFF
TRBV6-6,few,TRBJ1-1,TRBD1,TGTGCCAGCACCCAGACAGGGGAGGTAACTGAAGCTTTCTTT,CASTQTGEVTEAFF
TRBV30,NA,TRBJ1-1,NA,TGTGCCTGGACACCTCGGGGGAAACGGCTTGAAGCTTTCTTT,CAWTPRGKRLEAFF
TRBV11-2,NA,TRBJ2-1,TRBD1,TGTGCCAGCAGCTTTACAGGGGCAAACTACAATGAGCAGTTCTTC,CASSFTGANYNEQFF
TRBV11-2,NA,TRBJ2-1,NA,TGTGCCAGCAGCTTTATACCCTCCGGGTCCAGGGGATGGCAGTTCTTC,CASSFIPSGSRGWQFF
TRBV27,NA,TRBJ2-1,TRBD2,TGTGCCAGCAGTCCTACTAGCGGCTACTACAATGAGCAGTTCTTC,CASSPTSGYYNEQFF
TRBV7-8,NA,TRBJ2-7,NA,TGTGCCAGCAGAGAAAGGGGACACTCCTACGAGCAGTACTTC,CASRERGHSYEQYF
TRBV14,NA,TRBJ2-3,TRBD1,TGTGCCAGCAGTCCTAACCGGGACAGGGGATTAGATACGCAGTATTTT,CASSPNRDRGLDTQYF
TRBV5-4,NA,TRBJ2-3,NA,TGTGCCAGCAGCCAGAACACAGATACGCAGTATTTT,CASSQNTDTQYF
TRBV25-1,NA,TRBJ1-4,TRBD1,TGTGCCAGCAGTGATCAGGGGACAGGTGAAAAACTGTTTTTT,CASSDQGTGEKLFF
TRBV29-1,NA,TRBJ1-2,NA,TGCAGCGTTGAAGTGAGCCGGTCCTATGGCTACACCTTC,CSVEVSRSYGYTF
TRBV7-2,few,TRBJ1-1,NA,TGTGCCAGCAGCTCCGCCGGGACATCGGCTTTCTTT,CASSSAGTSAFF
TRBV5-1,NA,TRBJ2-2,NA,TGCGCCAGCAGCGGCGCGAACACCGGGGAGCTGTTTTTT,CASSGANTGELFF
TRBV29-1,few,TRBJ2-3,NA,TGCAGCGTTGTGGGCGGTAGCACAGATACGCAGTATTTT,CSVVGGSTDTQYF
TRBV5-6,NA,TRBJ2-7,NA,TGTGCCAGCAGCTTTTACGGGCGAGGATACGAGCAGTACTTC,CASSFYGRGYEQYF
TRBV2,NA,TRBJ1-5,TRBD1,TGTGCCAGCAGACCGGACAGGCCTAATCAGCCCCAGCATTTT,CASRPDRPNQPQHF
TRBV7-9,once,TRBJ2-7,NA,TGTGCCAGCAGCTTAGTTGGTTACGAGCAGTACTTC,CASSLVGYEQYF
TRBV29-1,few,TRBJ2-5,NA,TGCAGCGTTGATGGTCAGGGTAAGAGGGAGACCCAGTACTTC,CSVDGQGKRETQYF
TRBV5-1,NA,TRBJ1-2,NA,TGCGCCAGCAGCCAGACATTTAATGGCTACACCTTC,CASSQTFNGYTF
TRBV7-2,few,TRBJ2-7,TRBD1,TGTGCCAGCAGCTCGGGACAGGGCGTGAACGAGCAGTACTTC,CASSSGQGVNEQYF
TRBV18,NA,TRBJ2-7,TRBD1,TGTGCCAGCTCACCCGGGACAGCAGCACACGAGCAGTACTTC,CASSPGTAAHEQYF
TRBV5-4,NA,TRBJ2-3,NA,TGTGCCAGCAGCCAGCTAGCGGATACGCAGTATTTT,CASSQLADTQYF
TRBV7-3,NA,TRBJ2-7,NA,TGTGCCAGCAGCTTAGAACCCGGGGGAACCTACGAGCAGTACTTC,CASSLEPGGTYEQYF
TRBV27,few,TRBJ2-2,TRBD1,TGTGCCAGCAAAATTACAAGGGGGACAGGGGTTAACACCGGGGAGCTGTTTTTT,CASKITRGTGVNTGELFF
TRBV29-1,NA,TRBJ1-4,NA,TGCAGCGTTGGGACAGCGAGGGGGAATGAAAAACTGTTTTTT,CSVGTARGNEKLFF